This TCR beta chain was captured by sequencing in a study of T cells in Graves' hyperthyroidism and ophthalmopathy. Study information: Before treatment of any kind, peripheral blood was taken at initial diagnosis.

This CDR3 is 15 amino acids long. V shed 3 bases and J 2 bases; nucleotides not matched to a gene: 9. Germline CDR1 is DFQATT and CDR2 is SNEGSKA (reference sequence). The table lists this clonotype with a few counts. Its target is not known. Study-level points and caveats: From stable hyperthyroidism, ophthalmopathy was set apart by a 13 V-J model.

RNA transcripts were the template for amplifying TCR beta CDR3 regions. TCR CDR3 underwent first-round RT-PCR with the HTBI primer set. Using its own MiXCR run on the multiplex PCR reads, TCRdb lists one record per CDR3 protein. There are about 350,000 distinct CDR3 sequences in the sample; roughly 15% occur only once, and 30% to 40% lies in the top ten. This TCR came from a woman between 40 and 55 years old with Graves' ophthalmopathy. The chain uses TRBV20-1 and TRBJ2-7; 8 nucleotides align to TRBD2. Material for sequencing was blood. The CDR3 loop reads CSARPIGGVPYEQYF. The DNA for the CDR3 is TGCAGTGCTAGGCCTATCGGGGGGGTGCCCTACGAGCAGTACTTC.